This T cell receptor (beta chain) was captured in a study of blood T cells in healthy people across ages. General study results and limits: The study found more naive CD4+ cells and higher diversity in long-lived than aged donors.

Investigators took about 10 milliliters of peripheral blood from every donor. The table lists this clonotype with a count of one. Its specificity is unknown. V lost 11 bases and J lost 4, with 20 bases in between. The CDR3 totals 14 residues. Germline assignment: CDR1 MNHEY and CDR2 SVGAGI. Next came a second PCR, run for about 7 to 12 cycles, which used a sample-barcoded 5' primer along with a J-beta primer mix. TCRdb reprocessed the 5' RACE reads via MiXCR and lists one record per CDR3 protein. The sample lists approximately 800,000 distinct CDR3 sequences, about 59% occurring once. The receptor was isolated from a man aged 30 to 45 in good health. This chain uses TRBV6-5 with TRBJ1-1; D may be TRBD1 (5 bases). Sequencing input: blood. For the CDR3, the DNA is TGTGCCTCAGCACGGGGCGGAATGGTCACTGAAGCTTTCTTT. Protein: CASARGGMVTEAFF.